Below are 29 T cell receptor beta chains sequenced from a single sample in a study of T-cell reconstitution after alpha-beta-depleted transplantation in children. For TCRbeta, the library was prepared with unique molecular identifiers. A single record per CDR3 protein comes from TCRdb applying MiXCR to the PCR reads. Of approximately 340,000 distinct CDR3 sequences listed, approximately 10% are singletons. Here the sequenced sample was PBMCs from the stem cell graft donor, taken from the stem cell graft. These receptors originate from a human donor who donated a stem cell graft to a child with acute lymphoblastic leukemia.

This clonotype has a handful of counts. J is TRBJ2-5 and V is TRBV4-3; 9 bases are a match to TRBD1. Germline lookup yields CDR1 LGHNA and CDR2 YSLEER. The CDR3 runs 16 residues. V dropped 3 bases and J dropped 5; count of bases not matched to a gene: 10. CDR3 region: CASSQDLQGAYETQYF. The DNA for the CDR3 is TGCGCCAGCAGCCAGGATCTACAGGGGGCTTACGAGACCCAGTACTTC.

The J gene is TRBJ2-2, the V gene TRBV27; maybe TRBD2 (6 bases). The CDR3 runs 15 residues. V lost 8 bases, J lost 7 bases, and 20 bases lay in between. Germline-derived CDR1 and CDR2 are MNHEY and SMNVEV (reference sequence). The CDR3: CASGPLSWGGGELFF. The CDR3 bases are TGTGCCAGCGGCCCTCTCAGCTGGGGAGGCGGGGAGCTGTTTTTT.

The genes are TRBV20-1 and TRBJ2-4; the D gene is possibly TRBD1 (5 bases). Germline V gene data show CDR1 as DFQATT and CDR2 as SNEGSKA (reference sequence). The CDR3 contains 15 residues. The V and J ends lost 5 bases and 2 bases respectively, with 16 bases between them. CDR3 bases: TGCAGTGCTTGGGGCGCCCAAGGGTCCAAAAACATTCAGTACTTC. Encoded protein: CSAWGAQGSKNIQYF.

The chain combines TRBV4-1 with TRBJ2-7; D is possibly TRBD2 (6 bases). Deletions cut 5 bases from V and 5 bases from J, with 13 bases between. Germline loops: CDR1 MGHRA, CDR2 YSYEKL. The CDR3 loop spans 13 amino acids. The CDR3 coding sequence is TGCGCCAGCAGCAACGAGGGAGGAGACGAGCAGTACTTC. Protein sequence: CASSNEGGDEQYF.

This clonotype appeared a few times. The chain links TRBV6-1 to TRBJ1-1, with a weak D call TRBD1 (6 bases). There are 16 residues in the CDR3. CDR1 is MNHNS and CDR2 is SASEGT in the germline V gene. V was pared by 6 bases and J by 0 bases, with 17 bases between. CDR3 region: CASSQGQPVLNTEAFF. The CDR3 DNA reads as TGTGCCAGCAGCCAAGGACAGCCGGTACTGAACACTGAAGCTTTCTTT.

A few counts support this clonotype. This sequence joins TRBV28 and TRBJ2-1, with 12 bases lining up with TRBD2. The CDR3 contains 15 residues. J was trimmed by 8 bases and V by 8 bases; bases with no gene match: 10. Per the germline V gene, CDR1 is MDHEN and CDR2 is SYDVKM. CDR3 in amino acids: CASRASGREIDEQFF. The DNA for the CDR3 is TGTGCCAGCCGGGCTAGCGGGAGGGAAATCGATGAGCAGTTCTTC.

This chain uses TRBV27 with TRBJ2-7; D remains unclear. The V end lost 5 bases, the J end lost 0 bases, and 17 bases lay between the germline ends. This CDR3 is 16 amino acids long. The germline V gene encodes CDR1 MNHEY and CDR2 SMNVEV (reference sequence). The DNA of the CDR3 is TGTGCCAGCAGTCCCTCGGGTGGGGTGGCCTCCTACGAGCAGTACTTC. It translates to CASSPSGGVASYEQYF.

This clonotype was seen a few times. The chain joins TRBV6-1 to TRBJ2-1; 13 bases are shared with TRBD2. Germline CDR1 and CDR2: MNHNS and SASEGT. The CDR3 covers 16 residues. Germline trimming cut 5 bases from V and 6 bases from J; bases unmatched to any gene: 7. CDR3 nucleotides: TGTGCCAGCAGTCCTTCGACTAGCGGGAGGTTCAATGAGCAGTTCTTC. Translation gives CASSPSTSGRFNEQFF.

This clonotype showed up many times. The chain carries TRBV5-1 and TRBJ1-4; D call uncertain. Germline assignment: CDR1 SGHRS and CDR2 YFSETQ. The CDR3 runs 15 residues. The V end was cut by 1 base, the J end by 0 bases, with 7 bases between. The CDR3 coding sequence is TGCGCCAGCAGCTTGTCAGAATCAACTAATGAAAAACTGTTTTTT. This sequence encodes CASSLSESTNEKLFF.

The sample holds a few counts of this clonotype. The chain has TRBV7-9 and TRBJ2-7; the D is unclear. Germline lookup yields CDR1 SEHNR and CDR2 FQNEAQ (reference sequence). The CDR3 is 14 residues long. The germline V and J ends were trimmed by 4 bases and 1 base, with 11 bases remaining between them. In DNA, the CDR3 is TGTGCCAGCAGCTCGCTAAACTTTTCCTACGAGCAGTACTTC. Its translation is CASSSLNFSYEQYF. The variable domain in full, completed from reference TRBV7-9 and TRBJ2-7, reads DTGVSQNPRHKITKRGQNVTFRCDPISEHNRLYWYRQTLGQGPEFLTYFQNEAQLEKSRLLSDRFSAERPKGSFSTLEIQRTEQGDSAMYLCASSSLNFSYEQYFGPGTRLTVT.

The chain uses TRBV29-1 and TRBJ2-2; possible D gene TRBD1, 6 bases. Germline-derived CDR1 and CDR2 are SQVTM and ANQGSEA. The CDR3 has 15 amino acids. V dropped 3 bases and J dropped 0 bases, with 11 bases sitting between them. The CDR3 nucleotides read TGCAGCGTTGAGGGGGCACAGACGAACACCGGGGAGCTGTTTTTT. Its translation: CSVEGAQTNTGELFF.

The rearrangement links TRBV5-1 to TRBJ2-1; tentatively, D is TRBD2 (8 bases). This CDR3 has 15 amino acids. Between the trimmed V and J ends, which lost 2 bases and 7 bases, there was a span of 16 bases. Germline values: CDR1 SGHRS, CDR2 YFSETQ. For the CDR3, the DNA is TGCGCCAGCAGCTTCCTTAGCGGGACAGCGAATGAGCAGTTCTTC. This gives the protein CASSFLSGTANEQFF.

This clonotype has a single count. CDR3 protein: CASRQAAGGETQYF. As DNA, the CDR3 is TGTGCCAGCCGACAGGCGGCGGGAGGAGAGACCCAGTACTTC. The rearrangement joins TRBV2 to TRBJ2-5, with 8 bases identical to TRBD2. The V gene end was trimmed by 8 bases and the J gene end by 4 bases; junction bases not matched to a gene: 9. The CDR3 runs 14 residues. The germline V gene has CDR1 SNHLY and CDR2 FYNNEI.

In its sample, this clonotype was seen a few times. The chain links TRBV7-9 to TRBJ2-1; 10 bases fit TRBD2. The CDR3 is 15 amino acids. Germline-derived CDR1 and CDR2 are SEHNR and FQNEAQ (reference sequence). Trimming removed 5 bases from V and 10 bases from J; junction bases left unmatched: 11. The CDR3 protein is CASSDGLAALPEQFF. DNA for the CDR3: TGTGCCAGCAGCGACGGACTAGCGGCCCTCCCAGAGCAGTTCTTC.

This clonotype was seen a few times. The chain couples TRBV3-1 to TRBJ2-7; TRBD1 matches at 7 bases. V lost 5 bases to trimming and J lost 5 bases; unmatched junction nucleotides: 9. The CDR3 spans 14 residues. Germline CDR1 is LGHDT and CDR2 is YNNKEL (reference sequence). The CDR3 region has the DNA TGTGCCAGCAGCAATCGACAGGGTGCCCACGAGCAGTACTTC. This sequence encodes CASSNRQGAHEQYF.

The chain uses TRBV20-1 and TRBJ1-5; possibly TRBD1 for D (6 bases). The germline V gene encodes CDR1 DFQATT and CDR2 SNEGSKA (reference sequence). V was cut by 5 bases and J by 2 bases, with 16 bases left in between. CDR3 size: 15 residues. The CDR3 loop is CSAAHPGHGNQPQHF. The CDR3 DNA reads as TGCAGTGCTGCACATCCGGGACACGGCAATCAGCCCCAGCATTTT.

This clonotype was picked up many times. This chain connects TRBV7-2 to TRBJ2-3; D may correspond to TRBD1 or TRBD2 (5 bases each). Germline CDR1 is SGHTA and CDR2 is FQGNSA. Trimming removed 4 bases at V and 0 bases at J, with 11 bases between. The CDR3 extends over 15 amino acids. CDR3 loop: CASSSGGRSTDTQYF. CDR3 nucleotides: TGTGCCAGCAGCTCTGGGGGACGCAGCACAGATACGCAGTATTTT.

A few counts support this clonotype. V and J are TRBV14 and TRBJ2-1, with 7 bases lining up with TRBD1. J lost 6 bases, V lost 3 bases, and 5 bases had no gene match. Germline V CDR1 and CDR2: SGHDN, FVKESK. The CDR3 consists of 14 residues. Written as DNA, the CDR3 is TGTGCCAGCAGCCAGGGTTACAGGGGCAATGAGCAGTTCTTC. Amino acid sequence: CASSQGYRGNEQFF. Complete variable domain (other parts from reference TRBV14 and TRBJ2-1): EAGVTQFPSHSVIEKGQTVTLRCDPISGHDNLYWYRRVMGKEIKFLLHFVKESKQDESGMPNNRFLAERTGGTYSTLKVQPAELEDSGVYFCASSQGYRGNEQFFGPGTRLTVL.

The rearrangement uses TRBV10-3 and TRBJ1-1; 11 bases map to TRBD1. The CDR3 is 14 residues long. Germline V gene data show CDR1 as ENHRY and CDR2 as SYGVKD. J gave up 8 bases and V 6 bases, and 8 bases lay outside the gene matches. In DNA, the CDR3 is TGTGCCATCAGGCCGGGACAGGGGGTGGAAGAAGCTTTCTTT. It yields the protein CAIRPGQGVEEAFF.

In its sample, this clonotype was seen a few times. The chain combines TRBV11-2 with TRBJ2-3; TRBD1 aligns across 7 bases. Per germline, CDR1 SGHAT and CDR2 FQNNGV. Unmatched junction bases numbered 6, after V lost 5 bases and J lost 1 base. The CDR3 spans 15 residues. CDR3 sequence: CASSATGSGTDTQYF. CDR3 in DNA: TGTGCCAGCAGCGCGACAGGGTCGGGCACAGATACGCAGTATTTT.

This clonotype has just a few counts. The chain combines TRBV5-1 with TRBJ2-7, with D hard to call. V lost 0 bases and J 2 bases, leaving 12 bases between the germline ends. This CDR3 is 15 amino acids long. Germline V gene data show CDR1 as SGHRS and CDR2 as YFSETQ. The DNA for the CDR3 is TGCGCCAGCAGCTTGGCCACGGAAACTACCTACGAGCAGTACTTC. As protein: CASSLATETTYEQYF.

The chain links TRBV20-1 to TRBJ2-5, with no clear D. Trimming pared 5 bases from V and 1 base from J, leaving 14 bases between. The CDR3 has 14 residues. Germline V CDR1 and CDR2: DFQATT, SNEGSKA (reference sequence). The DNA for the CDR3 is TGCAGTGCTCAACGACCCTTCGCCCAAGAGACCCAGTACTTC. Residues: CSAQRPFAQETQYF.

The chain carries TRBV24-1 and TRBJ2-1, with 14 nucleotides matching TRBD2. Germline V gene sequence: CDR1 KGHDR, CDR2 SFDVKD. The CDR3 contains 19 residues. Unmatched junction bases numbered 14, after V lost 5 bases and J lost 6 bases. CDR3: CATSVPLSGLAGGSNEQFF. For the CDR3, the DNA is TGTGCCACCAGTGTTCCTCTTAGCGGACTAGCGGGAGGATCCAATGAGCAGTTCTTC.

The chain is built from TRBV28 and TRBJ1-3; possible D gene TRBD1, 6 bases. Germline assignment: CDR1 MDHEN and CDR2 SYDVKM. CDR3 length: 16 amino acids. Deletions cut 5 bases from V and 0 bases from J, with 14 bases between. The CDR3 protein is CASSDDRLLSGNTIYF. CDR3 in DNA: TGTGCCAGCAGTGATGACAGGTTGCTCTCTGGAAACACCATATATTTT.

The genes are TRBV5-1 and TRBJ1-1; possibly TRBD1 for D (5 bases). The CDR3 extends over 15 amino acids. Trimming shortened V by 4 bases and J by 3 bases, and 16 bases separated the two germline ends. Germline lookup yields CDR1 SGHRS and CDR2 YFSETQ. The CDR3 sequence is CASSVEGTRDTEAFF. In DNA form, the CDR3 reads TGCGCCAGCAGCGTAGAGGGGACGCGGGACACTGAAGCTTTCTTT.

This clonotype was observed a few times. V and J are TRBV14 and TRBJ2-5; TRBD2 matches 10 bases. The CDR3 has 16 residues. CDR1 and CDR2 (germline): SGHDN, FVKESK. J lost 1 base, V lost 1 base, and 3 bases had no gene match. The chain's CDR3 is CASSQGIAGGQETQYF. The CDR3 coding sequence is TGTGCCAGCAGCCAAGGAATAGCGGGAGGCCAAGAGACCCAGTACTTC.

This clonotype was detected only a few times. The rearrangement links TRBV27 to TRBJ2-6; D might be TRBD1 (6 bases). CDR3 length: 16 residues. Germline-derived CDR1 and CDR2 are MNHEY and SMNVEV (reference sequence). Trimming took 7 bases from V and 1 from J, leaving 14 bases between them. The CDR3 loop reads CASMAGDQSGANVLTF. Here the CDR3 DNA reads TGTGCCAGCATGGCAGGGGACCAATCTGGGGCCAACGTCCTGACTTTC. The complete variable domain, with remaining parts taken from reference TRBV27 and TRBJ2-6, reads EAQVTQNPRYLITVTGKKLTVTCSQNMNHEYMSWYRQDPGLGLRQIYYSMNVEVTDKGDVPEGYKVSRKEKRNFPLILESPSPNQTSLYFCASMAGDQSGANVLTFGAGSRLTVL.

The table lists this clonotype with a few counts. This sequence joins TRBV5-1 and TRBJ1-1, with D unresolved. In germline, CDR1 is SGHRS, CDR2 YFSETQ. V lost 5 bases, J lost 4 bases, and 15 bases lay in between. CDR3 length: 14 residues. This CDR3 reads CASSPDVSPTEAFF. In DNA, the CDR3 is TGCGCCAGCAGTCCCGACGTCTCTCCCACTGAAGCTTTCTTT. Looking up the rest from reference TRBV5-1 and TRBJ1-1 gives the full variable domain: KAGVTQTPRYLIKTRGQQVTLSCSPISGHRSVSWYQQTPGQGLQFLFEYFSETQRNKGNFPGRFSGRQFSNSRSEMNVSTLELGDSALYLCASSPDVSPTEAFFGQGTRLTVV.

This clonotype was seen only a few times. The chain employs TRBV21-1 and TRBJ1-6; the table assigns TRBD1, which was not confirmed against the DNA. TRBV21-1 is noted as a pseudogene. This CDR3 is built from 18 residues. The CDR3 protein is CASSKVARRHSYNSPLHF. The CDR3 DNA sequence: TGTGCCAGCAGCAAAGTGGCCAGGCGCCACTCCTATAATTCACCCCTCCACTTT.